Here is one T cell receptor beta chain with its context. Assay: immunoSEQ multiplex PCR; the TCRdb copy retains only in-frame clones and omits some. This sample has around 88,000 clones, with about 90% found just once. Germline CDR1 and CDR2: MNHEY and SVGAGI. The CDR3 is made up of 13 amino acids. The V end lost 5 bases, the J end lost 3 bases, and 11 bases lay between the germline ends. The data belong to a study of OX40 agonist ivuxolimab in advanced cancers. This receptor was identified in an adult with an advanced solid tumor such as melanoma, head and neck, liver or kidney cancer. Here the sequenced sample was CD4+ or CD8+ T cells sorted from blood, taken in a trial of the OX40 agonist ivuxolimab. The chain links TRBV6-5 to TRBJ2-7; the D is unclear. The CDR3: CASSEPGFYEQYF. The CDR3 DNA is TGTGCCAGCAGTGAACCTGGTTTCTACGAGCAGTACTTC.